These T cell receptor beta chains were read from a single sample in a study of cytomegalovirus exposure and HLA in healthy donors. Assay used: immunoSEQ multiplex PCR; TCRdb lists only in-frame clones, some missing. Of a few hundred thousand clones in the sample, about nine tenths were seen once. The source material was PBMCs. The receptors here all came from a woman between 18 and 29 years old in good health and CMV-seronegative. Both conserved end residues are part of each CDR3. Fields, in order: CDR3 protein, CDR3 DNA, clone size, V gene, J gene, D gene, CDR3 length. The D gene is left open where the match is weak. Rows may omit the clone size; those that give it use once, few, many or a size class.

CATSRPLGNNEQFF	TGTGCCACCAGCAGACCCCTAGGCAACAATGAGCAGTTCTTC	.	TRBV15	TRBJ2-1	.	14
CASSPSGGTAYGYTF	TGTGCCAGCAGCCCCTCAGGCGGGACGGCCTATGGCTACACCTTC	.	TRBV9	TRBJ1-2	.	15
CVRSFTSGEGTGELFF	TGTGTCAGAAGCTTTACTAGCGGGGAAGGCACCGGGGAGCTGTTTTTT	.	TRBV7-5	TRBJ2-2	.	16
CAISETGLFVDEQFF	TGTGCCATCAGTGAGACAGGGTTGTTCGTAGACGAGCAGTTCTTC	.	TRBV10-3	TRBJ2-1	.	15
CASSLRGSYFDEQYF	TGTGCCAGCAGTTTAAGGGGGTCGTATTTCGACGAGCAGTACTTC	.	TRBV27	TRBJ2-7	.	15
CASSLYGGKNYGYTF	TGTGCCAGCAGTTTATATGGGGGCAAGAACTATGGCTACACCTTC	.	TRBV27	TRBJ1-2	.	15
CASGLVRSYNEQFF	TGTGCTAGTGGTTTGGTCAGATCCTACAATGAGCAGTTCTTC	.	TRBV12-5	TRBJ2-1	.	14
CASSYRGGNEKLFF	TGTGCCAGCAGTTATCGAGGGGGTAATGAAAAACTGTTTTTT	.	TRBV6-5	TRBJ1-4	.	14
CASSLEGLPEETQYF	TGCGCCAGCAGCTTGGAAGGACTGCCGGAAGAGACCCAGTACTTC	.	TRBV5-1	TRBJ2-5	.	15
CASSLDSRGGTNSPLHF	TGCGCCAGCAGCTTGGATTCCCGGGGAGGGACCAATTCACCCCTCCACTTT	.	TRBV5-1	TRBJ1-6	.	17
CASSLVGQTDTQYF	TGTGCCAGCAGCTTAGTGGGCCAAACAGATACGCAGTATTTT	.	TRBV7-6	TRBJ2-3	.	14
CASSPQETNKNIQYF	TGTGCCAGCTCACCACAGGAGACGAACAAAAACATTCAGTACTTC	.	TRBV18	TRBJ2-4	.	15
CASSLGQLSYEQYF	TGTGCCAGCAGCTTAGGACAGCTATCCTACGAGCAGTACTTC	.	TRBV7-9	TRBJ2-7	.	14
CASSFLDRGYEQYF	TGTGCCAGTAGTTTCCTAGACAGGGGCTACGAGCAGTACTTC	.	TRBV19	TRBJ2-7	TRBD1	14
CASSSSVYNEQFF	TGTGCCAGCAGCTCTTCAGTGTACAATGAGCAGTTCTTC	.	TRBV11-1	TRBJ2-1	.	13
CASGSTWGERDESADTQYF	TGTGCCAGCGGGTCGACTTGGGGGGAACGGGACGAGAGCGCAGATACGCAGTATTTT	.	TRBV28	TRBJ2-3	.	19
CASSYSLAGVLYEQYF	TGTGCCAGCAGTTACTCTTTGGCGGGAGTACTCTACGAGCAGTACTTC	.	TRBV6-5	TRBJ2-7	TRBD2	16
CSVQLQGYEQYF	TGCAGCGTCCAATTACAGGGGTACGAGCAGTACTTC	.	TRBV29-1	TRBJ2-7	TRBD1	12
CASKLGQGSYEQYF	TGCGCCAGCAAACTAGGACAGGGGTCCTACGAGCAGTACTTC	.	TRBV5-1	TRBJ2-7	TRBD1	14
CASSLQGPNEQFF	TGCGCCAGCAGCTTGCAGGGTCCGAATGAGCAGTTCTTC	.	TRBV5-1	TRBJ2-1	.	13
CASSVSGNSYEQYF	TGTGCCAGCAGCGTTTCGGGGAACTCCTACGAGCAGTACTTC	.	TRBV9	TRBJ2-7	.	14
CASRYPATGEKLFF	TGTGCCAGCAGGTATCCAGCCACCGGGGAAAAACTGTTTTTT	.	TRBV6-1	TRBJ1-4	.	14
CASSWVGGPNTEAFF	TGTGCCAGCAGCTGGGTTGGGGGCCCGAACACTGAAGCTTTCTTT	.	TRBV6-5	TRBJ1-1	.	15
CASSLFGVTAAQYF	TGTGCCAGCAGCCTCTTTGGTGTAACTGCGGCTCAGTACTTC	.	TRBV7-8	TRBJ2-4	.	14
CASSQGGGGPRHF	TGTGCCAGCAGCCAAGGCGGGGGAGGCCCTCGGCACTTC	.	TRBV7-9	TRBJ2-7	TRBD2	13
CASSWGGTSLLDEQFF	TGCGCCAGCAGTTGGGGAGGGACCAGCTTACTGGATGAGCAGTTCTTC	.	TRBV5-1	TRBJ2-1	TRBD2	16
CASSRRYRGQETQYF	TGCGCCAGCAGCCGGCGTTATCGGGGGCAAGAGACCCAGTACTTC	.	TRBV10-2	TRBJ2-5	.	15
CASSTGPQGGSAQHF	TGTGCCAGCAGTACGGGACCTCAAGGAGGGTCGGCCCAGCATTTT	.	TRBV6-5	TRBJ1-5	.	15
CASSQEGRETQYF	TGCGCCAGCAGCCAAGAAGGGAGAGAGACCCAGTACTTC	.	TRBV4-1	TRBJ2-5	.	13
CSTSPDQGASKNIQYF	TGCAGCACTTCGCCGGACCAGGGGGCTTCCAAAAACATTCAGTACTTC	.	TRBV29-1	TRBJ2-4	TRBD1	16
CASSERSITDTQYF	TGTGCCAGCAGTGAACGGTCTATCACAGATACGCAGTATTTT	.	TRBV6-1	TRBJ2-3	.	14
CASSLVYSGEPPHEQYF	TGTGCCAGCAGCTTAGTGTACTCGGGGGAACCCCCCCACGAGCAGTACTTC	.	TRBV7-8	TRBJ2-7	.	17
CASSDLEWELPEYQPQHF	TGTGCCAGCAGTGACCTCGAGTGGGAGCTCCCGGAGTATCAGCCCCAGCATTTT	.	TRBV6-1	TRBJ1-5	.	18
CASSQAATRVVRETQYF	TGTGCCAGCAGCCAAGCGGCGACCAGGGTTGTGAGAGAGACCCAGTACTTC	.	TRBV14	TRBJ2-5	.	17
CASSPTGSRYEQYF	TGCGCCAGCAGCCCCACAGGGAGTCGGTACGAGCAGTACTTC	.	TRBV5-1	TRBJ2-7	.	14
CASSSRTASSYEQYF	TGTGCCAGCAGCTCGCGGACAGCTTCCTCCTACGAGCAGTACTTC	few	TRBV7-2	TRBJ2-7	.	15
CASSQQITSGDAYEQYF	TGTGCCAGCAGCCAACAAATTACTAGCGGGGACGCCTACGAGCAGTACTTC	once	TRBV4-2	TRBJ2-7	TRBD2	17
CASSFPGNRPSSTDTQYF	TGTGCCAGCAGCTTTCCAGGGAACAGACCCTCTAGCACAGATACGCAGTATTTT	.	TRBV12-1	TRBJ2-3	.	18
CASSSDSTSTDTQYF	TGTGCCAGCAGTTCCGACAGCACTAGCACAGATACGCAGTATTTT	.	TRBV28	TRBJ2-3	.	15
CATSRKRGWRGDTQYF	TGTGCCACCAGCCGAAAGCGGGGGTGGCGTGGGGATACGCAGTATTTT	once	TRBV28	TRBJ2-3	TRBD2	16
CASSPADRGAPYEQYF	TGTGCCAGCAGCCCCGCAGACAGGGGGGCACCCTACGAGCAGTACTTC	once	TRBV13	TRBJ2-7	TRBD1	16
CASSPPGSFSYNEQFF	TGTGCCAGCAGCCCACCCGGGTCCTTCTCCTACAATGAGCAGTTCTTC	.	TRBV7-9	TRBJ2-1	.	16
CSVGQGGWETQYF	TGCAGCGTCGGACAGGGTGGTTGGGAGACCCAGTACTTC	.	TRBV29-1	TRBJ2-5	TRBD1	13
CASSLAPRRGAYNEQFF	TGTGCCAGCAGTTTAGCCCCGCGCAGGGGGGCCTACAATGAGCAGTTCTTC	.	TRBV27	TRBJ2-1	.	17
CASRQKRGLADEQYF	TGTGCCAGCAGGCAAAAAAGAGGGTTGGCGGACGAGCAGTACTTC	once	TRBV5-8	TRBJ2-7	.	15
CSVAGINGGELFF	TGCAGCGTTGCCGGGATTAACGGCGGGGAGCTGTTTTTT	.	TRBV29-1	TRBJ2-2	.	13
CASGLGTAGGGYNEQFF	TGTGCTAGTGGTTTGGGTACAGCGGGAGGGGGTTACAATGAGCAGTTCTTC	.	TRBV12-5	TRBJ2-1	TRBD2	17
CASSYRDKRGEKLFF	TGTGCCAGCAGTTACCGTGACAAGCGGGGTGAAAAACTGTTTTTT	.	TRBV6-6	TRBJ1-4	.	15
CASSVVGGVGDEQFF	TGTGCCAGCAGCGTAGTTGGGGGCGTGGGAGATGAGCAGTTCTTC	once	TRBV9	TRBJ2-1	.	15
CSAQRQGTGRDTEAFF	TGCAGCGCCCAACGACAGGGGACGGGGCGGGACACTGAAGCTTTCTTT	.	TRBV29-1	TRBJ1-1	TRBD1	16
CASSDRQAKGNTIYF	TGTGCCAGCAGCGACAGACAGGCTAAGGGAAACACCATATATTTT	.	TRBV11-2	TRBJ1-3	.	15
CASSLVGGTEAFF	TGTGCCAGCAGTTTGGTGGGGGGCACTGAAGCTTTCTTT	.	TRBV27	TRBJ1-1	.	13
CASSTGLAGGTDTQYF	TGTGCCAGCAGCACTGGACTAGCGGGGGGCACAGATACGCAGTATTTT	.	TRBV5-4	TRBJ2-3	TRBD2	16
CASSYEGAAIVF	TGTGCCAGCAGTTACGAGGGGGCCGCGATCGTCTTT	.	TRBV6-5	TRBJ1-1	TRBD1	12
CASSQARVYGYTF	TGTGCCAGCAGCCAAGCCAGGGTCTATGGCTACACCTTC	.	TRBV14	TRBJ1-2	.	13